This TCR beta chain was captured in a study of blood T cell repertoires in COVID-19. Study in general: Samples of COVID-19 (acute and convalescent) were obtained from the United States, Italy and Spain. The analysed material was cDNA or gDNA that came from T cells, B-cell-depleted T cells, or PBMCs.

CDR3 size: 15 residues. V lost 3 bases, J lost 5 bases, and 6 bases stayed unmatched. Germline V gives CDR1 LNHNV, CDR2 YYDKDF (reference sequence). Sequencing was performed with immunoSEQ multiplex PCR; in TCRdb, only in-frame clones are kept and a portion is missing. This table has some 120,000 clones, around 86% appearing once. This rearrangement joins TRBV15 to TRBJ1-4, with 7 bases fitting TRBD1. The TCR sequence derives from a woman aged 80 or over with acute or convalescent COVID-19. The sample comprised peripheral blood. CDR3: CATSSQGQRNEKLFF. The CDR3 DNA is TGTGCCACCAGCAGTCAGGGACAGAGGAATGAAAAACTGTTTTTT.